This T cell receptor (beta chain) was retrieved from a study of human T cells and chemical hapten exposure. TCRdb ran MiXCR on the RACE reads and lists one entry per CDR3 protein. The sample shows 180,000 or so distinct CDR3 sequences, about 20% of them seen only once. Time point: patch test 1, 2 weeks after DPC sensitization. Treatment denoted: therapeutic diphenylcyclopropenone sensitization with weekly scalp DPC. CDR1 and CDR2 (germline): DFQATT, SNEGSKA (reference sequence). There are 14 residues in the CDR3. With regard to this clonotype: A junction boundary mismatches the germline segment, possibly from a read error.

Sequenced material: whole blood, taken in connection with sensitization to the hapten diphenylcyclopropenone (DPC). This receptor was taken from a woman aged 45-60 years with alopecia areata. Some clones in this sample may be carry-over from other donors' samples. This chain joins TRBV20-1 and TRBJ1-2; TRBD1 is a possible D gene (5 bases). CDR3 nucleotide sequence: TGCAGCGCTAGAGTCGCAGGGAGGGGCTCTGGCTACACCTTC. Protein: CSARVAGRGSGYTF.